These T cell receptor beta chains were read from a single sample in a study of blood T cell repertoires in COVID-19. Sequencing used immunoSEQ multiplex PCR; TCRdb keeps in-frame clones, though not all of them. The table shows approximately 220,000 clones, with approximately 86% occurring only once. Sequenced sample: PBMCs or T cells enriched from blood (not recorded which). The receptors derive from a woman aged 25-40 years who had been exposed to COVID-19. Both conserved end residues are part of each CDR3. A D gene is named only where the DNA matches it firmly. Rows give clone size only sometimes, using once, few, many, or a class for an expanded clone.

D gene	clone size	V gene	J gene	CDR3 DNA	CDR3 protein
TRBD1	-	TRBV11-2	TRBJ1-5	TGTGCCAGCAGCCATACAGGGGGCGGTCAGCCCCAGCATTTT	CASSHTGGGQPQHF
TRBD1	once	TRBV6-6	TRBJ1-1	TGTGCCAGCAGTCCCTCCGGGACAGGGATTTTCGGGAACACTGAAGCTTTCTTT	CASSPSGTGIFGNTEAFF
-	-	TRBV5-4	TRBJ1-2	TGTGCCAGCAGCTTGGACAGAACTAACTATGGCTACACCTTC	CASSLDRTNYGYTF
TRBD1	-	TRBV18	TRBJ1-1	TGTGCCAGCTCACTTTACAGGGGGAACACTGAAGCTTTCTTT	CASSLYRGNTEAFF
TRBD1	once	TRBV30	TRBJ1-2	TGTGCCTGGGGGGACAGGGGAATAAATGGCTACACCTTC	CAWGDRGINGYTF
-	-	TRBV28	TRBJ1-2	TGTGCCAGCAGTCGTAACCCGATTACTCAGGGAATCTATGGCTACACCTTC	CASSRNPITQGIYGYTF
TRBD1	-	TRBV6-5	TRBJ1-1	TGTGCCAGCAGTTACCCGAGACAGGGGGGTAACACTGAAGCTTTCTTT	CASSYPRQGGNTEAFF
-	-	TRBV21-1	TRBJ1-4	TGTGCCAGCAGCACCCCCCAGGGCGCTAATGAAAAACTGTTTTTT	CASSTPQGANEKLFF
-	-	TRBV12-3/TRBV12-4	TRBJ1-2	TGTGCCAGCAGTAGAACAGGGTACGGAGGCTACACCTTC	CASSRTGYGGYTF
-	-	TRBV15	TRBJ1-6	TGTGCCACCAGTTTTATTAGGAGTAGCGAACCCCTCCACTTT	CATSFIRSSEPLHF
-	once	TRBV10-3	TRBJ1-2	TGTGCCATCAGTCCGGGACCGACTAAAAGGGGGAAGTTCTATGGCTACACCTTC	CAISPGPTKRGKFYGYTF
TRBD2	-	TRBV4-2	TRBJ2-3	TGTGCCAGCAGCCAAAAGCAGGGACTAGCGGGGGGAGCCACAGATACGCAGTATTTT	CASSQKQGLAGGATDTQYF
TRBD1	-	TRBV6-1	TRBJ1-1	TGTGCCAGCAGTGAACCCCTTTTACAGGGGGCTAACACTGAAGCTTTCTTT	CASSEPLLQGANTEAFF
-	-	TRBV21-1	TRBJ2-5	TGTGCCAGCAGCTACCGAGGACCGCCGACGAAGCCTAGCGGGGGGTCAGAGACCCAGTACTTC	CASSYRGPPTKPSGGSETQYF
-	-	TRBV7-9	TRBJ1-6	TGTGCCAGCAGCTTAGTTCGTGCAGGGGCATCACCCCTCCACTTT	CASSLVRAGASPLHF
-	-	TRBV30	TRBJ2-2	TGTGCCTGGACCAGTACCGGGACCGGGGAGCTGTTTTTT	CAWTSTGTGELFF
-	-	TRBV5-4	TRBJ2-3	TGTGCCAGCAGCTTGGGTGGGGGGGGCGTTAGCACAGATACGCAGTATTTT	CASSLGGGGVSTDTQYF
-	-	TRBV7-6	TRBJ1-6	TGTGCCAGCAGCTTATCTGCAGGGGATTCACCCCTCCACTTT	CASSLSAGDSPLHF
TRBD2	-	TRBV7-2	TRBJ2-3	TGTGCCAGCAGCCCCCCTCGAGCGGGACCTAGCACAGATACGCAGTATTTT	CASSPPRAGPSTDTQYF
-	-	TRBV19	TRBJ1-1	TGTGCCAGTAGAGTCAGAACGAACACTGAAGCTTTCTTT	CASRVRTNTEAFF
TRBD1	once	TRBV30	TRBJ2-1	TGTGCCTGGACAGGGACAGCGACGAATGAGCAGTTCTTC	CAWTGTATNEQFF
-	-	TRBV18	TRBJ1-1	TGTGCCAGCTCAGCGGGCCTAAACACTGAAGCTTTCTTT	CASSAGLNTEAFF
TRBD1	-	TRBV12-5	TRBJ2-7	TGTGCTAGTGGTTTGGTCGTTGCCAGGGGGTACGAGCAGTACTTC	CASGLVVARGYEQYF
-	once	TRBV2	TRBJ1-5	TGTGCCAGCAGTGGGACACTTAGCAATCAGCCCCAGCATTTT	CASSGTLSNQPQHF
TRBD1	-	TRBV27	TRBJ1-2	TGTGCCAGCAGTTCCACAGGGGGTGACGCTCGCTACTATGGCTACACCTTC	CASSSTGGDARYYGYTF
-	-	TRBV27	TRBJ2-1	TGTGCCAGCAGCCCCTCTTATGGGCGCAGCGGCAATGAGCAGTTCTTC	CASSPSYGRSGNEQFF
TRBD2	-	TRBV7-2	TRBJ2-7	TGTGCCAGCAACTGGCCCGGGACTAGCAACGAGCAGTACTTC	CASNWPGTSNEQYF
TRBD2	-	TRBV4-1	TRBJ2-2	TGCGCCAGCAGGACCGGACTAGCGGGGGAAGGCGGGGAGCTGTTTTTT	CASRTGLAGEGGELFF
-	-	TRBV2	TRBJ1-2	TGTGCCAGCACTTGGACTCCGACCGAGGACTATGGCTACACCTTC	CASTWTPTEDYGYTF